A selection of T cell receptor beta chains follows, all from one sample in a study of cytotoxic CD8 clonotypes in ibrutinib-treated CLL. The assay was immunoSEQ multiplex PCR, and TCRdb's table has in-frame clones only and misses some. The sample holds about 68,000 clones, 68% seen once. The specimen comprised PBMCs, sampled after 12 months of ibrutinib treatment. Every receptor here comes from a human donor with chronic lymphocytic leukemia. CDR3s leave out the opening cysteine and the closing phenylalanine or tryptophan. D genes are given only for firm matches.

.,TRBV28,ASTHWAGWTGELF
.,TRBV7-9,ASSLGGSEAF
.,TRBV7-8,ASSLVSGSANEKLF
TRBD1,TRBV19,ASSRDRNSGNTIY
.,TRBV29-1,SVEGAGQETQY
.,TRBV9,ASSVELASYEQY
.,TRBV27,ASRPARASVGELF
.,TRBV6-5,ASSYAIAGANVLT
.,TRBV18,ASSPPGGRLTAF
.,TRBV4-3,ASSQEQGYTGELF
.,TRBV7-2,ASSSGHVGNSPLH
.,TRBV28,ASMGANSPLH
.,TRBV6-5,ASSFTGYNEQF
.,TRBV7-3,ASSPVAGSYNEQF
.,TRBV7-2,ASSLDLSLVNNSPLH
.,TRBV27,ASSFLGRPQH
.,TRBV30,AWTGRGNTDTQY
.,TRBV7-8,ASSFEARSTDTQY
.,TRBV6-6,ASSSGTEAF
.,TRBV2,ASSELKGGSTQY
.,TRBV4-1,ASSQYWQNVYEQY
.,TRBV7-9,ASSSGFNRAF
.,TRBV18,ASSPGTVDEQY
.,TRBV28,ASSSSGGVYEQY
.,TRBV5-6,ASSWGVNQPQH
.,TRBV6-1,ASLSRGNNQPQH
TRBD1,TRBV23-1,ASSQCRPRQGGSSYGYT